The source of this TCR beta chain is a study of cytomegalovirus exposure and HLA in healthy donors. In the PCR, 60 Vbeta and 13 Jbeta primers were used. The assay was immunoSEQ multiplex PCR, and TCRdb's table has in-frame clones only and misses some. The repertoire includes 100,000 to 150,000 clones, roughly 80% of them detected once, and over 1% sits in the top ten. Comments on this clone: Antigen specificity is unknown.

Regarding the study as a whole: According to the study, approximately 150 TCR beta chains were cytomegalovirus-associated. Most subjects' HLA-A and HLA-B alleles were reportedly predicted from TCR beta sequences. In vitro checks showed that a few CMV-associated chains really do target CMV antigens.

The junction had 5 bases not matched to a gene; V was cut back by 0 bases and J by 6 bases. The CDR3 spans 15 residues. Germline V lookup: CDR1 SGHDT, CDR2 YYEEEE. Donors had nominal health at sampling but likely had unrecorded immune exposures. The TCR originated in a boy between 10 and 17 years old in good health and CMV-seronegative. The specimen was PBMCs. The J gene is TRBJ2-3, the V gene TRBV5-6, with 9 nucleotides matching TRBD2. Here the CDR3 reads CASSLAGLATDTQYF. In DNA form, the CDR3 reads TGTGCCAGCAGCTTGGCGGGACTAGCAACGGATACGCAGTATTTT.